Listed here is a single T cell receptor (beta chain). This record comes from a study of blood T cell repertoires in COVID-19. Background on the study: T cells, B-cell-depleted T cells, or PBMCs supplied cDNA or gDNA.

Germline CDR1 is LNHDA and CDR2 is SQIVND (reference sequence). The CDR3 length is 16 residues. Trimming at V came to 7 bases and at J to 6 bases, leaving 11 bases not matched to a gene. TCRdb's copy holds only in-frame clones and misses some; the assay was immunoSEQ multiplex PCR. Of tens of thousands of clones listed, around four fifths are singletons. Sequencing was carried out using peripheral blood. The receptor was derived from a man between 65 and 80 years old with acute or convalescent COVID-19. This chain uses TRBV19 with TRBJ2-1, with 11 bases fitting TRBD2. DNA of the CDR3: TGTGCCAGTATTTCCTTGACTAGCGGGGCACCCAATGAGCAGTTCTTC. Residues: CASISLTSGAPNEQFF.